The source of this TCR beta chain is a study of blood T cell repertoires in COVID-19. Study-level information: Some COVID-19 samples were acute and others convalescent; all came from the United States, Italy and Spain. T cells, B-cell-depleted T cells, or PBMCs supplied cDNA or gDNA.

The ends were cut back, 5 bases at V and 5 bases at J, with 9 bases in the middle. The CDR3 contains 12 residues. The germline V gene encodes CDR1 SEHNR and CDR2 FQNEAQ (reference sequence). As originally analysed: Amplification of reference gene primers provided the estimated nucleated cell counts. Generated by immunoSEQ multiplex PCR, the TCRdb table keeps only in-frame clones and is missing some. Clonal size and the V and J genes are those of that table, whereas D and trimming came from the DNA. The sample yields 95,000 to 100,000 clones, roughly nine tenths seen once. Sequencing was carried out using peripheral blood. The sequence derives from a man in his fifties with acute or convalescent COVID-19. The chain employs TRBV7-9 and TRBJ2-5; no firm D call. The CDR3 protein is CASSPYMETQYF. For the CDR3, the DNA is TGTGCCAGCAGCCCTTATATGGAGACCCAGTACTTC. Combining the CDR3 with reference TRBV7-9 and TRBJ2-5 gives the whole variable domain DTGVSQNPRHKITKRGQNVTFRCDPISEHNRLYWYRQTLGQGPEFLTYFQNEAQLEKSRLLSDRFSAERPKGSFSTLEIQRTEQGDSAMYLCASSPYMETQYFGPGTRLLVL.